Listed below are T cell receptor beta chains from one sample, sequenced in a study of shared clonotypes between healthy human individuals. Produced via immunoSEQ multiplex PCR; TCRdb's table is partial and in-frame only. The repertoire holds hundreds of thousands of clones, with about 70% as singletons. The sequenced material came from memory CD4+ T cells sorted from blood. These receptors all come from a man aged 30 to 39 in good health. The CDR3 runs from the conserved cysteine through the conserved F or W. The D gene is left open where the match is weak. Clone size is stated in some rows and not others, as once, few, many or a class when expanded.

v_call,clone_size,d_call,j_call,cdr3_nt,cdr3_aa
TRBV6-1,-,TRBD1,TRBJ1-1,TGTGCCAGCATTGACAGGGGGACTGAGAACACTGAAGCTTTCTTT,CASIDRGTENTEAFF
TRBV5-6,few,-,TRBJ1-5,TGTGCCAGCAGCCAAAGGGTGGGTCAGCCCCAGCATTTT,CASSQRVGQPQHF
TRBV28,-,-,TRBJ1-5,TGTGCCAGCAGTTCTACCGGGGCCAGAGCCCAGCATTTT,CASSSTGARAQHF
TRBV7-8,few,TRBD1,TRBJ2-2,TGTGCCAGCAGTTGGTTGTCGGGACAGGGGGGTTCCGGGGAGCTGTTTTTT,CASSWLSGQGGSGELFF
TRBV2,-,TRBD1,TRBJ2-1,TGTGCCAGCATCCTGACAGGGACCTACAATGAGCAGTTCTTC,CASILTGTYNEQFF
TRBV5-5,-,TRBD2,TRBJ2-4,TGTGCCAGCAGCCCTAGCGGGACAGCCAAAAACATTCAGTACTTC,CASSPSGTAKNIQYF
TRBV4-2,-,-,TRBJ2-7,TGTGCCAGCAGCCAAGCCCGCGAGCAGTACTTC,CASSQAREQYF
TRBV11-2,-,TRBD2,TRBJ2-5,TGTGCCAGCAGCTTAGCCCTAGCGGGAGGAGAGACCCAGTACTTC,CASSLALAGGETQYF
TRBV5-1,-,TRBD1,TRBJ2-4,TGCGCCAGCAGCATATTAGAGACAGGGGGTCGTGGCATTCAGTACTTC,CASSILETGGRGIQYF
TRBV19,-,-,TRBJ1-5,TGTGCCAGTAGGAATTTCCACGATCCTCGCAGGGTTTTCGTTCAGCCCCAGCATTTT,CASRNFHDPRRVFVQPQHF
TRBV7-8,-,-,TRBJ2-7,TGTGCCAGCAGCTTACCCCGGCTGCCCGCCTACGAGCAGTACTTC,CASSLPRLPAYEQYF
TRBV28,-,-,TRBJ2-7,TGTGCCAGCAGTTTCATATGGCAGGGTAGCTACGAGCAGTACTTC,CASSFIWQGSYEQYF
TRBV5-1,-,TRBD2,TRBJ2-2,TGCGCCAGCAGCTTGGTGTGGGCTAGCGGGACCGGGGAGCTGTTTTTT,CASSLVWASGTGELFF
TRBV11-2,-,-,TRBJ2-1,TGTGCCAGCAGCTCTTTACAAGGACGGGGTGAGCAGTTCTTC,CASSSLQGRGEQFF
TRBV5-1,-,-,TRBJ1-2,TGCGCCAGCAGCAAGACAGTTTATAACTATGGCTACACCTTC,CASSKTVYNYGYTF
TRBV11-2,-,TRBD1,TRBJ1-2,TGTGCCAGCAGCTTAGGACAGGGCATCTATGGCTACACCTTC,CASSLGQGIYGYTF
TRBV27,-,-,TRBJ2-7,TGTGCCAGCAGTCTCCTCGCTCGTGGCCAACCCTACGAGCAGTACTTC,CASSLLARGQPYEQYF
TRBV28,few,TRBD2,TRBJ2-5,TGTGCCAGCAGTTTGGTGGCTAGCGGGGGTGAGACCCAGTACTTC,CASSLVASGGETQYF
TRBV5-1,-,TRBD2,TRBJ2-7,TGCGCCAGCAGCTCCTTAGCGGGAAGTGACGAGCAGTACTTC,CASSSLAGSDEQYF
TRBV5-4,-,-,TRBJ2-3,TGTGCCAGCAGTTCCAATCAGGGGTTATTTGGTGGGCAGTATTTT,CASSSNQGLFGGQYF
TRBV7-2,-,-,TRBJ1-1,TGTGCCAGCAGCTTATCAGTCAGGGTTGAGGATGAAGCTTTCTTT,CASSLSVRVEDEAFF
TRBV5-1,-,TRBD2,TRBJ2-2,TGCGCCAGCAGCTTGTTGTCGGGAGGGCCTTCGGGGGAGCTGTTTTTT,CASSLLSGGPSGELFF
TRBV14,-,-,TRBJ1-1,TGTGCCAGCAGCCTACTGCCGATCACTGAAGCTTTCTTT,CASSLLPITEAFF
TRBV6-1,-,-,TRBJ1-1,TGTGCCAGCAGTAACAGTAAGAACACTGAAGCTTTCTTT,CASSNSKNTEAFF
TRBV27,-,TRBD2,TRBJ2-7,TGTGCCAGCAGTCGGGAGGGCCTATACGAGCAGTACTTC,CASSREGLYEQYF
TRBV19,few,TRBD1,TRBJ2-2,TGTGCCAGTAGTCCAGCCGGGACAGGGAACACCGGGGAGCTGTTTTTT,CASSPAGTGNTGELFF
TRBV27,-,-,TRBJ1-2,TGTGCCAGCAGTTTATCCCAGGGGAATGGCTACACCTTC,CASSLSQGNGYTF
TRBV9,-,TRBD2,TRBJ2-3,TGTGCCAGCAGCCCCGATAGCGGGAGGGGTGCAGATACGCAGTATTTT,CASSPDSGRGADTQYF